Below, 32 T cell receptor beta chains from the same sample are listed, as sequenced in a study of blood T cell repertoires in COVID-19 (dated by TCRdb to between 2020 and 2021). The library was built by means of the immunoSEQ multiplex PCR assay. As stored in TCRdb, this immuneACCESS dataset retains in-frame rearrangements with V and J assigned. A fraction of the clones does not appear; measured against another copy, unresolved V genes explain less than half of the discrepancy, and the remainder lacks a known reason. The sample contains about 44,000 clones, 70% to 90% of them found a single time. Roughly a sixth of the sample goes to the ten largest clones. What was sequenced was peripheral blood. The receptor source for this set is a man between 65 and 80 years old with active COVID-19.

The chain has TRBV4-3 and TRBJ1-2; no clear D. CDR1 is LGHNA and CDR2 is YSLEER in the germline V gene. This CDR3 has 14 residues. V dropped 0 bases and J dropped 7 bases, with 12 bases sitting between them. The DNA of the CDR3 is TGCGCCAGCAGCCAAGATCCCGGACTCAGTGGCTACACCTTC. Encoded protein: CASSQDPGLSGYTF.

The chain combines TRBV6-2 or TRBV6-3 with TRBJ2-1, with 9 nucleotides matching TRBD1. Germline lookup yields CDR1 MNHEY and CDR2 SVGEGT. The CDR3 length is 16 residues. Losses at the gene ends were 0 bases for V and 4 bases for J; bases not matched to a gene: 4. CDR3: CASSYSGQGRYNEQFF. CDR3 sequence (DNA): TGTGCCAGCAGTTACTCTGGACAGGGGCGATACAATGAGCAGTTCTTC.

The chain links TRBV27 to TRBJ2-1; 12 nucleotides match TRBD1. There are 16 residues in the CDR3. The junction had 8 bases not matched to a gene; V was cut back by 5 bases and J by 6 bases. The germline CDR1 and CDR2 sequences are MNHEY and SMNVEV (reference sequence). In DNA form, the CDR3 reads TGTGCCAGCAGTCCCACCCGGGACAGGGGGCTCAATGAGCAGTTCTTC. Protein sequence: CASSPTRDRGLNEQFF.

The chain has TRBV11-3 and TRBJ2-1; 16 bases align to TRBD2. Germline trimming cut 5 bases from V and 7 bases from J; bases unmatched to any gene: 5. Germline V gene lookup returns CDR1 SGHNT and CDR2 YENEEA. The CDR3 has 16 amino acids. The CDR3 nucleotides are TGTGCCAGCAGCGCGGGACTAGCGGGGGGGGTAAATGAGCAGTTCTTC. It translates to CASSAGLAGGVNEQFF.

V is TRBV5-1 and J is TRBJ2-5, with TRBD2 as a possible D gene (5 bases). The CDR3 consists of 14 residues. V was pared by 1 base and J by 4 bases, with 11 bases between. Germline CDR1 reads SGHRS; CDR2 reads YFSETQ. Written as DNA, the CDR3 is TGCGCCAGCAGCTTGATGGCCGAGGGAGAGACCCAGTACTTC. Protein product: CASSLMAEGETQYF. Looking up the rest from reference TRBV5-1 and TRBJ2-5 gives the full variable domain: KAGVTQTPRYLIKTRGQQVTLSCSPISGHRSVSWYQQTPGQGLQFLFEYFSETQRNKGNFPGRFSGRQFSNSRSEMNVSTLELGDSALYLCASSLMAEGETQYFGPGTRLLVL.

The chain uses TRBV6-6 and TRBJ2-5, with a weak D call TRBD1 (6 bases). This CDR3 comprises 13 residues. Germline CDR1 and CDR2: MNHNY and SVGAGI (reference sequence). V was pared by 2 bases and J by 9 bases, with 13 bases between. CDR3 loop: CASSYGDRLAQYF. For the CDR3, the DNA is TGTGCCAGCAGTTACGGCGACAGGCTGGCCCAGTACTTC.

This chain links TRBV9 with TRBJ2-3; 9 bases fit TRBD1. The CDR3 consists of 17 residues. With V trimmed by 3 bases and J by 2 bases, 10 bases remained unmatched. Germline V CDR1 and CDR2: SGDLS, YYNGEE. This CDR3 reads CASSGPNRDRDTDTQYF. CDR3 nucleotides: TGTGCCAGCAGCGGCCCGAACCGGGACAGGGACACAGATACGCAGTATTTT.

The rearrangement joins TRBV2 to TRBJ2-1, with 9 bases lining up with TRBD1. The germline gives CDR1 SNHLY, CDR2 FYNNEI. The CDR3 consists of 16 residues. The V and J ends lost 6 bases and 0 bases, in that order; junction bases with no gene match: 6. The CDR3 spells CASRDRGISSYNEQFF. The CDR3 bases are TGTGCCAGCAGGGACAGGGGAATAAGCTCCTACAATGAGCAGTTCTTC.

The chain links TRBV6-5 to TRBJ1-1; D possibly corresponds to TRBD1 (6 bases). V was pared by 6 bases and J by 5 bases, with 10 bases between. From germline, CDR1 is MNHEY and CDR2 SVGAGI. This CDR3 region has 12 residues. The CDR3: CASRDRGTEAFF. The DNA for the CDR3 is TGTGCCAGCAGGGACAGAGGGACTGAAGCTTTCTTT.

This clone was detected a few times. The J gene is TRBJ1-3, the V gene TRBV27; the match to TRBD1 covers 7 bases. Germline V gene data show CDR1 as MNHEY and CDR2 as SMNVEV (reference sequence). The length of the CDR3 is 19 residues. V was clipped by 5 bases and J by 0 bases; unmatched bases: 16. The CDR3 reads CASSLSGQTLSTSGNTIYF. CDR3 sequence (DNA): TGTGCCAGCAGTCTCTCGGGACAGACCCTATCCACCTCTGGAAACACCATATATTTT.

This clone has a single count. CDR3 residues: CASTSQQGAYEQYF. CDR3 coding DNA: TGTGCCAGCACCTCGCAACAGGGGGCTTACGAGCAGTACTTC. J is TRBJ2-7 and V is TRBV7-2; 9 bases map to TRBD1. The CDR3 contains 14 residues. Losses at the gene ends were 7 bases for V and 4 bases for J; bases not matched to a gene: 8. Germline V lookup: CDR1 SGHTA, CDR2 FQGNSA.

V is TRBV19 and J is TRBJ1-4; a weak D match, TRBD1 (6 bases). The CDR3 contains 15 residues. V gave up 4 bases and J gave up 5 bases, with 14 bases separating them. Germline assignment: CDR1 LNHDA and CDR2 SQIVND (reference sequence). Written as DNA, the CDR3 is TGTGCCAGTAGTACGACGGGGGGCCCAAATGAAAAACTGTTTTTT. It yields the protein CASSTTGGPNEKLFF.

The V gene is TRBV29-1, the J gene TRBJ2-7; D is perhaps TRBD1 (6 bases). The V end was cut by 4 bases, the J end by 2 bases, with 9 bases between. The CDR3 runs to 12 residues. Per germline, CDR1 SQVTM and CDR2 ANQGSEA. The CDR3 nucleotides are TGCAGCGTTGGCACAGGGACCTACGAGCAGTACTTC. It specifies CSVGTGTYEQYF.

V gene TRBV19 combines with J gene TRBJ2-1; 8 bases are shared with TRBD1. The J segment lost 0 bases and the V segment lost 5 bases, leaving 6 bases of the junction unmatched. There are 16 residues in the CDR3. The V gene's germline CDR1 is LNHDA and CDR2 SQIVND (reference sequence). The CDR3 region has the DNA TGTGCCAGTAGTTTGCAGGGGGCTAGCTCCTACAATGAGCAGTTCTTC. Protein product: CASSLQGASSYNEQFF.

V and J are TRBV15 and TRBJ1-2; perhaps TRBD1 as D (5 bases). V lost 1 base to trimming and J lost 2 bases, with 14 bases between them. CDR1 is LNHNV and CDR2 is YYDKDF in the germline V gene (reference sequence). CDR3 length: 16 amino acids. The DNA of the CDR3 is TGTGCCACCAGCAGAGTGGTGGCAGGGCTAAACTATGGCTACACCTTC. It yields the protein CATSRVVAGLNYGYTF.

The V gene is TRBV28, the J gene TRBJ1-5; 9 bases are shared with TRBD1. The CDR3 spans 15 residues. Trimming removed 7 bases from V and 6 bases from J; junction bases left unmatched: 10. The germline V gene encodes CDR1 MDHEN and CDR2 SYDVKM. This CDR3 is CASTLGQGGGQPQHF. The CDR3, as DNA: TGTGCCAGCACCTTGGGACAGGGTGGCGGTCAGCCCCAGCATTTT.

CDR3 region: CASSPPRYGGGAEQYF. The CDR3 region has the DNA TGTGCCAGCTCACCACCGAGGTACGGCGGGGGGGCCGAGCAGTACTTC. The rearrangement links TRBV18 to TRBJ2-7; 9 nucleotides align to TRBD2. The CDR3 contains 16 residues. V lost 0 bases and J lost 6; bases outside the gene matches: 9. Germline V lookup: CDR1 KGHSH, CDR2 LQKENI.

As for this clone: Mismatch with germline at one junction end may stem from a read error. The chain combines TRBV7-2 with TRBJ2-7, with 7 bases aligning to TRBD2. Germline V gene lookup returns CDR1 SGHTA and CDR2 FQGNSA. CDR3 length: 14 residues. The CDR3 loop reads CASSTGTTTYEQYF. The CDR3 DNA reads as TGTGCTAGCAGCACCGGGACTACCACCTACGAGCAGTACTTC.

This clone came up a few times. The V call is TRBV19, the J call TRBJ1-5, with D perhaps TRBD1 (6 bases). There are 13 residues in the CDR3. From germline, CDR1 is LNHDA and CDR2 SQIVND (reference sequence). Trimming shortened V by 7 bases and J by 2 bases, and 9 bases separated the two germline ends. For the CDR3, the DNA is TGTGCCAGTAAAGGGGGGGGCAATCAGCCCCAGCATTTT. This sequence encodes CASKGGGNQPQHF.

The V gene is TRBV2, the J gene TRBJ2-5; TRBD2 might be the D (6 bases). V lost 8 bases to trimming and J lost 7 bases, with 17 bases between them. This CDR3 comprises 13 residues. Per the germline V gene, CDR1 is SNHLY and CDR2 is FYNNEI. The CDR3 sequence: CASQILQEGTQYF. As DNA, the CDR3 is TGTGCCAGCCAAATTCTACAGGAGGGGACCCAGTACTTC.

This clone was counted a single time. The rearrangement links TRBV5-6 to TRBJ1-4, with D perhaps TRBD1 (5 bases). Trimming pared 1 base from V and 8 bases from J, leaving 18 bases between. Germline CDR1 is SGHDT and CDR2 is YYEEEE. The CDR3 runs to 16 residues. The CDR3 reads CASSLRGGGVGEKLFF. Here the CDR3 DNA reads TGTGCCAGCAGCTTGCGCGGGGGAGGGGTTGGAGAAAAACTGTTTTTT.

The chain joins TRBV7-3 to TRBJ2-7, with TRBD2 identical over 8 bases. The trim removed 2 bases at V and 4 bases at J, leaving 10 bases unmatched. The germline gives CDR1 SGHTA, CDR2 FQGTGA. CDR3 length: 16 amino acids. The CDR3 coding sequence is TGTGCCAGCAGCTTAGCGGGGGGCGGAAATCGATACGAGCAGTACTTC. Translation: CASSLAGGGNRYEQYF.

The rearrangement uses TRBV25-1 and TRBJ2-3; the match to TRBD2 covers 8 bases. This CDR3 has 18 residues. CDR1 is MGHDK and CDR2 is SYGVNS in the germline V gene. V lost 4 bases, J lost 2 bases, and 14 bases stayed unmatched. The CDR3: CASSAQKGGGRDTDTQYF. The CDR3 coding sequence is TGTGCCAGCAGTGCCCAAAAGGGCGGGGGGCGAGACACAGATACGCAGTATTTT.

The chain combines TRBV19 with TRBJ2-3; 10 bases line up with TRBD2. J lost 2 bases, V lost 5 bases, and 1 base had no gene match. Germline CDR1 and CDR2: LNHDA and SQIVND (reference sequence). The CDR3 runs to 14 residues. This CDR3 is CASSGLAATDTQYF. The CDR3 region has the DNA TGTGCCAGTAGTGGACTAGCGGCCACAGATACGCAGTATTTT. The variable domain in full, completed from reference TRBV19 and TRBJ2-3, reads DGGITQSPKYLFRKEGQNVTLSCEQNLNHDAMYWYRQDPGQGLRLIYYSQIVNDFQKGDIAEGYSVSREKKESFPLTVTSAQKNPTAFYLCASSGLAATDTQYFGPGTRLTVL.

The chain combines TRBV24-1 with TRBJ1-4, with 7 bases aligning to TRBD1. The CDR3 contains 17 residues. V dropped 4 bases and J dropped 0; count of bases not matched to a gene: 7. Per the germline V gene, CDR1 is KGHDR and CDR2 is SFDVKD. The CDR3 here is CATSELRDSTTNEKLFF. DNA for the CDR3: TGTGCCACCAGTGAGCTCAGGGACAGCACAACTAATGAAAAACTGTTTTTT.

The rearrangement uses TRBV5-3 and TRBJ2-2; the match to TRBD1 covers 7 bases. TRBV5-3 is an ORF, with its function uncertain. The CDR3 sequence is 16 residues long. V lost 4 bases to trimming and J lost 0 bases; unmatched junction nucleotides: 6. CDR3 in amino acids: CARSRRQGSNTGELFF. The DNA of the CDR3 is TGTGCCAGAAGCCGGAGACAGGGCTCGAACACCGGGGAGCTGTTTTTT.

V usage is TRBV5-1 and J usage is TRBJ1-1; D may be TRBD1 (5 bases). Per germline, CDR1 SGHRS and CDR2 YFSETQ. V lost 0 bases to trimming and J lost 1 base, with 10 bases between them. This CDR3 is 15 amino acids long. The CDR3 here is CASSLDSQGNTEAFF. DNA of the CDR3: TGCGCCAGCAGCTTGGACAGCCAGGGGAACACTGAAGCTTTCTTT.

The J gene is TRBJ2-3, the V gene TRBV9; 7 nucleotides match TRBD1. Trimming removed 2 bases from V and 4 bases from J; junction bases left unmatched: 10. Looked up from germline, CDR1 is SGDLS and CDR2 is YYNGEE. This CDR3 contains 16 residues. The CDR3 nucleotides read TGTGCCAGCAGCGTCGAAGGGGGCAGTCAATCAGATACGCAGTATTTT. The encoded protein is CASSVEGGSQSDTQYF.

This chain connects TRBV5-6 to TRBJ2-7; perhaps TRBD1 as D (7 bases). Germline values: CDR1 SGHDT, CDR2 YYEEEE. V gave up 6 bases and J gave up 2 bases, with 12 bases separating them. There are 13 residues in the CDR3. The DNA for the CDR3 is TGTGCCAGCACCAGGGGGGTGGCCTACGAGCAGTACTTC. It translates to CASTRGVAYEQYF. Together with reference TRBV5-6 and TRBJ2-7, the CDR3 gives the full variable domain: DAGVTQSPTHLIKTRGQQVTLRCSPKSGHDTVSWYQQALGQGPQFIFQYYEEEERQRGNFPDRFSGHQFPNYSSELNVNALLLGDSALYLCASTRGVAYEQYFGPGTRLTVT.

The V call is TRBV3-1 (or the pseudogene TRBV3-2), the J call TRBJ1-3; no definite D call. The length of the CDR3 is 16 residues. The V gene's germline CDR1 is LGHDT and CDR2 YNNKEL (reference sequence). V was cut by 1 base and J by 4 bases, with 14 bases left in between. This CDR3 is CASSQGPGREGNTIYF. The CDR3 DNA follows: TGTGCCAGCAGCCAAGGTCCGGGCCGGGAAGGAAACACCATATATTTT.

The chain uses TRBV5-3 and TRBJ2-2, with 8 bases aligning to TRBD1. TRBV5-3 belongs to the ORF category, with a function that is uncertain. J was trimmed by 5 bases and V by 4 bases; bases with no gene match: 4. The CDR3 is 14 amino acids. CDR3 sequence (DNA): TGTGCCAGAAGCGGTGACAGGGGTACCGGGGAGCTGTTTTTT. This sequence encodes CARSGDRGTGELFF.

In DNA, the CDR3 is TGTGCCAGTACCCAATCAGGGGGTCAGCCCCAGCATTTT. Protein: CASTQSGGQPQHF. The chain combines TRBV19 with TRBJ1-5; the match to TRBD1 covers 7 bases. In germline, CDR1 is LNHDA, CDR2 SQIVND (reference sequence). With 7 bases clipped from V and 6 bases from J, the junction kept 6 bases outside the gene matches. The CDR3 sequence is 13 residues long.